This T cell receptor (beta chain) was sequenced for a study of T cells in Graves' hyperthyroidism and ophthalmopathy. Study in general: Before treatment of any kind, peripheral blood was taken at initial diagnosis. Findings of the study overall: Ophthalmopathy cases were set apart from stable hyperthyroidism by a 13 V-J model.

A patient was excluded if there was uncontrolled infection, other autoimmune disease, pregnancy or lactation. The diagnostic basis comprised clinical symptoms, serum thyroxine and TRAb, thyroid ultrasound and orbital computed tomography. Germline CDR1 is WSHSY and CDR2 is SAAADI. The CDR3 length is 15 residues. V lost 3 bases and J 3 bases, leaving 9 bases between the germline ends. Amplified TCR beta CDR3 regions came from RNA transcripts. HTBI primers were employed in a first-round RT-PCR of the TCR CDR3. TCRdb redid the calling of the multiplex PCR reads with MiXCR, one entry per CDR3 protein. The profile shows hundreds of thousands of distinct CDR3 sequences, about 15% of them singletons. This clonotype was seen more than once but under ten times. What it binds is not known.

This clonotype originated in a man aged 18 to 29 with Graves' ophthalmopathy. V usage is TRBV10-2 and J usage is TRBJ1-6; no clear D gene. Sequencing was carried out using blood. DNA of the CDR3: TGCGCCAGCAGTGATGCCCAAGGCTATAATTCACCCCTCCACTTT. Residues: CASSDAQGYNSPLHF.